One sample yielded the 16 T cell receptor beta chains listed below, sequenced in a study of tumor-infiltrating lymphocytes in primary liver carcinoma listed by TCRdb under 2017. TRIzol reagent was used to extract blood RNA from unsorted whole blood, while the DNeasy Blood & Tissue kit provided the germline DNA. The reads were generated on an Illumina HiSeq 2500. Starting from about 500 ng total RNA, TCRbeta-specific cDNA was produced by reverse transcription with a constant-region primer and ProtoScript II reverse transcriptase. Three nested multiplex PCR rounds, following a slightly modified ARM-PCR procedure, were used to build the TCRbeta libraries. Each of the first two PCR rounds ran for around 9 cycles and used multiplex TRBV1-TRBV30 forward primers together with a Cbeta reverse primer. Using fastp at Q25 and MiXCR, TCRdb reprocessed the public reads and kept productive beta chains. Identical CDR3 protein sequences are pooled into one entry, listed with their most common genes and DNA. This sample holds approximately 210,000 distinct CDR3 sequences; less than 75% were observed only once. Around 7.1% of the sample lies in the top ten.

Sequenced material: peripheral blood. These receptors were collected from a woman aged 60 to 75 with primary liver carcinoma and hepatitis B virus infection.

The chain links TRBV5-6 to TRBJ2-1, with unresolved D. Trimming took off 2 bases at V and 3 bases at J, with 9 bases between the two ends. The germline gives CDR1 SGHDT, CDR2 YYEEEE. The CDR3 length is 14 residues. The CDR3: CASSLKMGYNEQFF. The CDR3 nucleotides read TGTGCCAGCAGCTTAAAAATGGGCTACAATGAGCAGTTCTTC.

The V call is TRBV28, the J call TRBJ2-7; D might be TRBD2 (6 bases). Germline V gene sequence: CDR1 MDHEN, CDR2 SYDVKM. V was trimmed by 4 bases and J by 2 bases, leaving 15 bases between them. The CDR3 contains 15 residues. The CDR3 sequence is CASSSGRNPTYEQYF. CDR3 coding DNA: TGTGCCAGCAGTTCTGGGAGGAATCCTACCTACGAGCAGTACTTC.

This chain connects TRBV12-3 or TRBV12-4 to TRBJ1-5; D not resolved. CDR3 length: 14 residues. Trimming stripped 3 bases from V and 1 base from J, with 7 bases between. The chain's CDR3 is CASSFGDSNQPQHF. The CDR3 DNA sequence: TGTGCCAGCAGTTTTGGCGACAGCAATCAGCCCCAGCATTTT.

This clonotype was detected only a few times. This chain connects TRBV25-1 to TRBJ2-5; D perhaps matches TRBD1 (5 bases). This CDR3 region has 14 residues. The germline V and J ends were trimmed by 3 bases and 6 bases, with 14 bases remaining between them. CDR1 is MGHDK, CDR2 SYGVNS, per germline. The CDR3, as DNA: TGTGCCAGCAGTGAGCCAGGGTCAGTAAAGACCCAGTACTTC. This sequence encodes CASSEPGSVKTQYF.

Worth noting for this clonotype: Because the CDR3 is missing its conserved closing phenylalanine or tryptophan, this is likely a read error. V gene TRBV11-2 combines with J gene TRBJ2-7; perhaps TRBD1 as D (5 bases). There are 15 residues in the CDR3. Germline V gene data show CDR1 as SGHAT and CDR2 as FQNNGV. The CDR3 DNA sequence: TGTGCCAGCAGATTAGATAGGGGATTAGTTCCCGAGCAGTACTTA. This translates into CASRLDRGLVPEQYL.

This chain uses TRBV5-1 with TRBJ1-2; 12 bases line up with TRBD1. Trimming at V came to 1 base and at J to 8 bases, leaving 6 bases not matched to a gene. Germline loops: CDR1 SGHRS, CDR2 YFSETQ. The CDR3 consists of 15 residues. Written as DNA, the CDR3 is TGCGCCAGCAGCTTGACCGGGACAGGGGGCGACGGCTACACCTTC. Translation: CASSLTGTGGDGYTF.

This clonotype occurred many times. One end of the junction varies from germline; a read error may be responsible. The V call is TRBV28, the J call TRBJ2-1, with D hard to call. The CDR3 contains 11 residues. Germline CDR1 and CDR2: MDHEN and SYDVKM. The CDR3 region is CASSLVHERFF. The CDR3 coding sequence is TGTGCCAGCAGTTTGGTGCACGAGCGGTTCTTC.

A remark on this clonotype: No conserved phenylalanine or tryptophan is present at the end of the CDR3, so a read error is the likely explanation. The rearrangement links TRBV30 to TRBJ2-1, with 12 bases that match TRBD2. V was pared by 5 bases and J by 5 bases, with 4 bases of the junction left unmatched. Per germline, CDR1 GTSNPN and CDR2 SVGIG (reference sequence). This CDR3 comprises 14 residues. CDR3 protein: CAWSSGRADNEQFL. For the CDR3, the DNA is TGTGCCTGGTCTAGCGGGAGGGCCGACAATGAGCAGTTCCTC.

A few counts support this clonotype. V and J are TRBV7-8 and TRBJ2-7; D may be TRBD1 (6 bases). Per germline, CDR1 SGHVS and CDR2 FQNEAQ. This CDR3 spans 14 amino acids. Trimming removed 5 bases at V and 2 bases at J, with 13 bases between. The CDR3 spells CASSKRQATYEQYF. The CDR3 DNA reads TGTGCCAGCAGCAAAAGACAGGCTACCTACGAGCAGTACTTC.

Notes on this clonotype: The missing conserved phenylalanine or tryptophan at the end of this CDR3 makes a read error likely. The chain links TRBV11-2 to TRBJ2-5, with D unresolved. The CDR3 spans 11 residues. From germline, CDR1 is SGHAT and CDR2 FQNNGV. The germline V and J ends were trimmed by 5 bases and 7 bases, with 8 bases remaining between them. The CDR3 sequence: CASSALSTQYS. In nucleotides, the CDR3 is TGTGCCAGCAGCGCCCTCTCGACCCAGTACTCT.

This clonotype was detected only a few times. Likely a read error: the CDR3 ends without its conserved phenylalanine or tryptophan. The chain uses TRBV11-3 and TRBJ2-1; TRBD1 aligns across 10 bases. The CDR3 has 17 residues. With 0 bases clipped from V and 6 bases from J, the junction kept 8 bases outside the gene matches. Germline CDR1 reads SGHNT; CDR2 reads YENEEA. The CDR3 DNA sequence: TGTGCCAGCAGCTTAGAGTGGGGACAGGGGTCCCTCAATGAGCAGTTCTTA. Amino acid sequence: CASSLEWGQGSLNEQFL.

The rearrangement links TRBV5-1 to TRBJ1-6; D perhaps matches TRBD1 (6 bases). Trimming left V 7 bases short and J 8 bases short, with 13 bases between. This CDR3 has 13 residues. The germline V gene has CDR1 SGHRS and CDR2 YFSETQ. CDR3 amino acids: CASCEDSYSPLHF. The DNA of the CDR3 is TGCGCCAGCTGTGAGGACAGCTATTCACCCCTCCACTTT.

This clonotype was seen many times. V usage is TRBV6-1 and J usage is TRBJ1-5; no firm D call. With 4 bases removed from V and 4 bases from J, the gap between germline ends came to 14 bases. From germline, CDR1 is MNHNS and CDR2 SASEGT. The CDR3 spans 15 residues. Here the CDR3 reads CASSVMALGNQPQHF. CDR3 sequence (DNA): TGTGCCAGCAGTGTGATGGCCCTAGGGAATCAGCCCCAGCATTTT.

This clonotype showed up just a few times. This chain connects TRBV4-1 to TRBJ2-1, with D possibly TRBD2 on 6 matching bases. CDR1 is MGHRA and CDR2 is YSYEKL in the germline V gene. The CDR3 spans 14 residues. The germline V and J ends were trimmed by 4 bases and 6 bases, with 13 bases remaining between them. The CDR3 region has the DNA TGCGCCAGCAGCCGAAAGACTAGTTTCAATGAGCAGTTCTTC. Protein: CASSRKTSFNEQFF.

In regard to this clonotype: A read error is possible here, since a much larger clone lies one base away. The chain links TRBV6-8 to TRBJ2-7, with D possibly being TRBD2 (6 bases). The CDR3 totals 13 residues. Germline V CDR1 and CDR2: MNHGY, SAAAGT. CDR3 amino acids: CASRSTSSYVQYF. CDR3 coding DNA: TGTGCCAGCAGGTCGACTAGTTCCTACGTGCAGTACTTC.

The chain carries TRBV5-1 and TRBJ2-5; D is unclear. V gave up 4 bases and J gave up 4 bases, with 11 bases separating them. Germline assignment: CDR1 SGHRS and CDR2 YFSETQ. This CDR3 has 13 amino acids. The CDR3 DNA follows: TGCGCCAGCAGCCCGGCCCCCTCAGAGACCCAGTACTTC. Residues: CASSPAPSETQYF.